Below, one TCR beta chain is given with its context. The data were obtained in a study of PD-L1 blockade in urothelial cancer. The time point is: peripheral blood 6 weeks after treatment start. V trimming: 3 bases; J trimming: 5 bases; junction bases outside the gene matches: 15. The CDR3 has 17 residues. CDR1 is SGHDT and CDR2 is YYEEEE in the germline V gene. Measured with immunoSEQ multiplex PCR; TCRdb has only the in-frame clones, and not every one. Of tens of thousands of clones in the sample, 70% to 90% are singletons; the top ten hold 10%. The sequence was obtained from a man in his sixties with urothelial cancer. The V and J genes are TRBV5-6 and TRBJ2-5; 8 bases fit TRBD2. This specimen consisted of PBMCs, obtained around atezolizumab (anti-PD-L1) treatment. CDR3 sequence: CASSSPVYLSGVETQYF. CDR3 bases: TGTGCCAGCAGCTCACCGGTTTATCTTAGCGGGGTGGAGACCCAGTACTTC. The variable domain in full, completed from reference TRBV5-6 and TRBJ2-5, reads DAGVTQSPTHLIKTRGQQVTLRCSPKSGHDTVSWYQQALGQGPQFIFQYYEEEERQRGNFPDRFSGHQFPNYSSELNVNALLLGDSALYLCASSSPVYLSGVETQYFGPGTRLLVL.